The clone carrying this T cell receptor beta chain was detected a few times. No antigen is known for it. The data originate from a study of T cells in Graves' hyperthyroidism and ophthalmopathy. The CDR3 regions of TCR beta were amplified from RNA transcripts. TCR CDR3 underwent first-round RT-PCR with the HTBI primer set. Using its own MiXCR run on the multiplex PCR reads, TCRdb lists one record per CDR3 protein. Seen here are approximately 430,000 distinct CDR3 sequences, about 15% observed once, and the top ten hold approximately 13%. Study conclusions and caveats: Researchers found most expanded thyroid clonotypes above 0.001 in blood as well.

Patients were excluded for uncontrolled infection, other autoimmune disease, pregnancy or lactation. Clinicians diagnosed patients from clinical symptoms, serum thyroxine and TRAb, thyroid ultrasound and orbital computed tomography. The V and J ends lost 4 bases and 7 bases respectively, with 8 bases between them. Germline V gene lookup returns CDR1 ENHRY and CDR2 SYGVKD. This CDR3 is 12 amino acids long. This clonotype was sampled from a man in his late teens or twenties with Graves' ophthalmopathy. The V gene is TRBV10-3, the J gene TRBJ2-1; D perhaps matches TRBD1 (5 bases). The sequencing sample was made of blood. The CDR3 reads CAISGRANEQFF. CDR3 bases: TGTGCCATCAGTGGCAGGGCAAATGAGCAGTTCTTC.